The rows below give T cell receptor beta chains drawn from one sample of a study of siplizumab effects on memory and regulatory T cells. The repertoire was sequenced with immunoSEQ multiplex PCR; TCRdb's copy has only in-frame clones and lacks some. The repertoire holds approximately 100,000 clones, with 94% as singletons. The sequenced sample was Tregs sorted from blood. These receptors originate from a human donor in good health. CDR3s include the opening cysteine and the closing phenylalanine or tryptophan. D genes are given only for firm matches. Rows may omit the clone size; those that give it use once, few, many or a size class.

TRBD1,TRBV6-5,TRBJ1-4,.,CASSYSMNRGNEKLFF,TGTGCCAGCAGTTACTCCATGAACAGGGGAAACGAAAAACTGTTTTTT
TRBD2,TRBV2,TRBJ2-7,.,CASSAQTSGRHEQYF,TGTGCCAGCAGTGCCCAAACTAGCGGTAGGCACGAGCAGTACTTC
.,TRBV7-2,TRBJ1-5,.,CASSLEFEGSQPQHF,TGTGCCAGCAGCTTAGAGTTCGAGGGCAGTCAGCCCCAGCATTTT
TRBD1,TRBV10-1,TRBJ2-1,.,CASTPSYGQGVMNEQFF,TGCGCCAGCACCCCCTCTTACGGACAGGGGGTAATGAATGAGCAGTTCTTC
.,TRBV27,TRBJ1-1,.,CASSLVFRQNTEAFF,TGTGCCAGCAGTTTAGTGTTCCGGCAGAACACTGAAGCTTTCTTT
.,TRBV11-3,TRBJ2-4,.,CASSLRAKGVLTGNIQYF,TGTGCCAGCAGCCTTCGTGCGAAGGGGGTCCTAACCGGGAACATTCAGTACTTC
.,TRBV19,TRBJ2-4,.,CASSALGGRADIQYF,TGTGCCAGTAGTGCCCTTGGGGGTAGAGCGGACATTCAGTACTTC
TRBD2,TRBV5-6,TRBJ2-3,.,CASSAPWGGGTDTQYF,TGTGCCAGCAGCGCCCCCTGGGGAGGGGGCACAGATACGCAGTATTTT
.,TRBV11-2,TRBJ2-3,.,CASSRGGTDTQYF,TGTGCCAGCAGCCGAGGAGGCACAGATACGCAGTATTTT
TRBD1,TRBV5-4,TRBJ2-1,.,CASSPPGQSSYNEQFF,TGTGCCAGCAGCCCTCCGGGACAGAGCTCCTACAATGAGCAGTTCTTC
.,TRBV7-3,TRBJ2-2,.,CASSLTGDTGELFF,TGTGCCAGCAGCTTAACCGGGGACACCGGGGAGCTGTTTTTT
.,TRBV6-1,TRBJ1-5,few,CASRVYGNQPQHF,TGTGCCAGCAGGGTATATGGGAATCAGCCCCAGCATTTT
TRBD1,TRBV7-3,TRBJ1-2,.,CASSLSPTGALGYGYTF,TGTGCCAGCAGCTTATCCCCTACAGGGGCGCTAGGCTATGGCTACACCTTC
.,TRBV6-5,TRBJ1-4,.,CASSRTTGEKLFF,TGTGCCAGCAGTCGGACAACGGGAGAAAAACTGTTTTTT
.,TRBV11-2,TRBJ2-5,once,CASSLEVETQYF,TGTGCCAGCAGCTTAGAAGTAGAGACCCAGTACTTC
.,TRBV10-2,TRBJ1-5,.,CASSEFGAVSNQPQHF,TGCGCCAGCAGTGAGTTCGGGGCAGTTAGCAATCAGCCCCAGCATTTT
.,TRBV7-3,TRBJ1-1,few,CASKYALNTEAFF,TGTGCCAGCAAGTACGCCCTGAACACTGAAGCTTTCTTT
TRBD2,TRBV5-6,TRBJ2-2,.,CASRTSGRMAGELFF,TGTGCCAGTAGGACTAGCGGGAGAATGGCCGGGGAGCTGTTTTTT
.,TRBV18,TRBJ2-2,.,CASSPRGISAINTGELFF,TGTGCCAGCTCACCCCGCGGGATTAGCGCAATCAACACCGGGGAGCTGTTTTTT
.,TRBV18,TRBJ2-5,.,CASSPPGLPGRGETQYF,TGTGCCAGCTCACCACCGGGGTTACCGGGAAGAGGGGAGACCCAGTACTTC
.,TRBV5-4,TRBJ1-2,.,CASSLRTDGYTF,TGTGCCAGCAGCTTGAGAACGGATGGCTACACCTTC
TRBD2,TRBV5-1,TRBJ2-3,.,CASSWGGDTQYF,TGCGCCAGCAGCTGGGGAGGGGATACGCAGTATTTT
.,TRBV7-3,TRBJ2-2,.,CASSSLSGTGGELFF,TGTGCCAGCAGCTCCCTTAGCGGGACAGGCGGGGAGCTGTTTTTT
.,TRBV25-1,TRBJ2-5,.,CASRDGGGETQYF,TGTGCCAGCAGGGACGGCGGTGGAGAGACCCAGTACTTC
TRBD1,TRBV28,TRBJ1-6,.,CASSRSRGQGISPLHF,TGTGCCAGCAGTAGGTCTCGGGGACAGGGGATTTCACCCCTCCACTTT
TRBD1,TRBV6-5,TRBJ2-1,.,CASRLTGGYNEQFF,TGTGCCAGCAGGTTGACAGGGGGCTACAATGAGCAGTTCTTC
.,TRBV28,TRBJ2-1,.,CASSLRGNEQFF,TGTGCCAGCAGTTTAAGGGGGAATGAGCAGTTCTTC
.,TRBV7-2,TRBJ2-1,.,CASSLGLLVVRHNEQFF,TGTGCCAGCAGCTTAGGGTTGTTGGTAGTTCGGCACAATGAGCAGTTCTTC
.,TRBV30,TRBJ1-4,.,CAWSVFGGTNEKLFF,TGTGCCTGGAGTGTTTTCGGGGGTACTAATGAAAAACTGTTTTTT
TRBD2,TRBV11-3,TRBJ2-1,.,CASSLDRGGGSLNEQFF,TGTGCCAGCAGCTTAGATCGGGGTGGCGGGAGCCTCAATGAGCAGTTCTTC
TRBD1,TRBV7-9,TRBJ2-2,.,CASSLARGQATGELFF,TGTGCCAGCAGCTTAGCTAGGGGACAGGCAACCGGGGAGCTGTTTTTT